The 8 T cell receptor beta chains given below trace back to one sample, sequenced in a study of blood T cell repertoires in COVID-19. Sequencing was performed with immunoSEQ multiplex PCR; in TCRdb, only in-frame clones are kept and a portion is missing. There are fewer than 450,000 clones in the sample; approximately 87% occur only once, and over 6% lies in the top ten. Input material: peripheral blood. Receptors originate from a woman in her forties or fifties with COVID-19, enrolled during active disease.

This chain joins TRBV5-1 and TRBJ1-4; 7 nucleotides match TRBD1. Trimming removed 9 bases from V and 7 bases from J; junction bases left unmatched: 9. This CDR3 has 13 amino acids. Germline V gene sequence: CDR1 SGHRS, CDR2 YFSETQ. The CDR3 DNA reads TGCGCCACCAGACAGGGTACGGCTGAAAAACTGTTTTTT. As protein: CATRQGTAEKLFF.

The chain carries TRBV6-5 and TRBJ2-2, with 7 bases identical to TRBD2. Germline trimming cut 6 bases from V and 4 bases from J; bases unmatched to any gene: 8. CDR1 and CDR2 (germline): MNHEY, SVGAGI. CDR3 length: 15 residues. The CDR3 sequence is CASRTLAASTGELFF. The CDR3 DNA reads TGTGCCAGCAGAACGCTAGCGGCCAGCACCGGGGAGCTGTTTTTT.

The gene calls are TRBV29-1 and TRBJ2-7; no clear D gene. The CDR3 contains 15 residues. V lost 1 base to trimming and J lost 0 bases, with 13 bases between them. Germline lookup yields CDR1 SQVTM and CDR2 ANQGSEA. The CDR3 DNA reads TGCAGCGTTGAAGGCACGGGTTTTAACTCCTACGAGCAGTACTTC. Translation: CSVEGTGFNSYEQYF.

This clone appeared once. The CDR3 DNA sequence: TGTGCCAGCAGGGACGGGACTAAGAACACTGAAGCTTTCTTT. Its translation: CASRDGTKNTEAFF. The V call is TRBV5-4, the J call TRBJ1-1; a possible D gene is TRBD1 (5 bases). V shed 5 bases and J shed 1 base, with 12 bases lying between them. CDR3 length equals 14 residues. Germline assignment: CDR1 SGHNT and CDR2 YYREEE (reference sequence).

This clone was seen just once. The chain couples TRBV29-1 to TRBJ2-1, with D maybe TRBD2 (7 bases). V lost 2 bases and J lost 7, with 15 bases in between. This CDR3 region has 14 residues. CDR1 is SQVTM, CDR2 ANQGSEA, per germline. The CDR3 nucleotides are TGCAGCGTTGAAACTGGCAGGGGAGGGAATGAGCAGTTCTTC. Its translation is CSVETGRGGNEQFF.

In its sample, this clone was seen a few times. J is TRBJ1-4 and V is TRBV5-1, with 8 bases identical to TRBD1. Trimming took 2 bases from V and 6 from J; bases not matched to a gene: 6. CDR1 and CDR2 from the germline V gene are SGHRS and YFSETQ. This CDR3 is built from 15 residues. The CDR3 is CASSFQGASDEKLFF. CDR3 DNA sequence: TGCGCCAGCAGCTTCCAGGGGGCATCGGATGAAAAACTGTTTTTT.

This sequence joins TRBV19 and TRBJ1-4; 8 bases match TRBD1. From germline, CDR1 is LNHDA and CDR2 SQIVND (reference sequence). The CDR3 consists of 15 residues. The V and J ends lost 3 bases and 7 bases, in that order; junction bases with no gene match: 7. The CDR3 DNA reads as TGTGCCAGTAGTATCTCAGGGGGCGGAGGTGAAAAACTGTTTTTT. Translating it yields CASSISGGGGEKLFF. Variable domain in full (rest from reference TRBV19 and TRBJ1-4): DGGITQSPKYLFRKEGQNVTLSCEQNLNHDAMYWYRQDPGQGLRLIYYSQIVNDFQKGDIAEGYSVSREKKESFPLTVTSAQKNPTAFYLCASSISGGGGEKLFFGSGTQLSVL.

This chain connects TRBV5-4 to TRBJ1-2; D not certain. V lost 0 bases and J lost 7, with 7 bases in between. Germline lookup yields CDR1 SGHNT and CDR2 YYREEE (reference sequence). The length of the CDR3 is 12 residues. For the CDR3, the DNA is TGTGCCAGCAGCTTGGGCCCGGGTGGCTACACCTTC. Protein: CASSLGPGGYTF.